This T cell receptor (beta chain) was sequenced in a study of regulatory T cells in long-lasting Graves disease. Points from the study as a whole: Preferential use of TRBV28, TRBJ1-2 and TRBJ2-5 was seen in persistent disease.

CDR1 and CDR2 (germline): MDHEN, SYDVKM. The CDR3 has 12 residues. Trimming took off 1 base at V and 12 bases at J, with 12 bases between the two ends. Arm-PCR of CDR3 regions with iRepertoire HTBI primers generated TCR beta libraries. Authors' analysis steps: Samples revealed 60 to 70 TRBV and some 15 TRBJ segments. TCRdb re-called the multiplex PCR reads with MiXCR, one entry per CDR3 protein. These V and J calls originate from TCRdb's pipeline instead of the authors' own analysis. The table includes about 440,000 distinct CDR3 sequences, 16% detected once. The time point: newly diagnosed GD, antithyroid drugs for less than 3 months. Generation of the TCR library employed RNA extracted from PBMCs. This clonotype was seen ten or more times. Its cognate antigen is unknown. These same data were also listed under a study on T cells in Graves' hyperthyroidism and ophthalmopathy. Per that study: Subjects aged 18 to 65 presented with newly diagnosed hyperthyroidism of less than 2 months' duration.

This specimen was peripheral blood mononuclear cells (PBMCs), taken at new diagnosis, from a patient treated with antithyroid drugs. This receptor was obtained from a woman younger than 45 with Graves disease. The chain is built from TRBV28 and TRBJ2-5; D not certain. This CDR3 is CASSLSHPPKYF. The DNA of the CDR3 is TGTGCCAGCAGTTTATCACACCCGCCTAAGTACTTC.